The source of this TCR beta chain is a study of Tregs in tolerant kidney transplant recipients (dated by TCRdb to about 2019). Turning to the overall study: Related donors were used in the transplants with nonmyeloablative bone marrow transplantation, and mixed chimerism was transient in the human trials. The study applied TCRbeta sequencing to find donor-specific regulatory T cells before combined kidney and bone marrow transplantation and then followed those same cells after transplant. Here is what the overall study found, with its caveats: The study was limited by small patient numbers, and the findings need validation in larger populations and under other immunosuppression protocols. Biological reproducibility was not directly addressed, though technical replication error appeared minimal. Expanding Tregs with activated donor B cells appeared to identify the most biologically relevant and donor-specific TCRbeta repertoire. For some patients, the PCR primers changed as time went on, which meant samples from those patients could not be compared with one another at the nucleotide level. In tolerant patients, the expansion of donor-specific Tregs was greater than global Treg expansion, suggesting that the expansion was antigen-driven rather than nonspecific.

Per the publication, the time point label means: blood sample drawn before combined kidney and bone marrow transplant. Thawed PBMCs were FACS-sorted into unstimulated Tregs (CD4+CD25+CD127-), CD4+ non-Tregs (CD4+CD25-), CD4 cells and CD8 cells. The patients were a handful of recipients of combined kidney and bone marrow transplants from the ITN036ST trial, and samples were available only for these trial subjects. Healthy control blood was processed to PBMCs by Ficoll density gradient and cryopreserved, and patient PBMCs were collected before and after transplant. For TCRbeta CDR3 sequencing, genomic DNA from the sorted cells was extracted using the QIAGEN DNeasy Blood and Tissue Kit. High-throughput TCRbeta CDR3 sequencing was carried out commercially through immunoSEQ, with PCR amplification with bias correction and internal controls included. The original methods were these. A unique productive TCRbeta sequence was defined by the CDR3 nucleotide sequence when primers matched, and otherwise by the CDR3 amino acid sequence together with the Vbeta and Jbeta genes. To correct for sorting error, sequences found in more than one sorted population at a frequency ratio of 2:1 or less were discarded, and the remaining shared sequences were assigned to the population with the higher frequency. A sequence was defined as donor-reactive if the sequence was expanded at least 5-fold in CFSE-low cells compared with unstimulated cells and had a frequency of at least 0.01% in CFSE-low cells. Repertoire divergence was quantified by Jensen-Shannon divergence calculated from the top 100 TCRbeta sequences ranked by frequency. When a sample had multiple sequencing runs, each run was corrected for sorting error separately and the runs were then pooled. Imported from immuneACCESS, the table was reduced by TCRdb to in-frame sequences with V and J called. These copies leave out some clones; in studies compared against another copy, an unresolved V gene accounts for under half, and the cause of the remainder is not known. D and trimming come from the DNA, and the V and J calls and clone size come from that table. This sample has about 66,000 clones in its table, and roughly 92% of those were observed once. The ten largest clones add up to roughly 9.8% of the sample.

As for this clone: This receptor's antigen is unknown. Base qualities were left out, and no much larger clone turns up one base away.

The source was CD8+ T cells from blood, collected before the transplant. This receptor was identified in a human donor who received a combined kidney and bone marrow transplant.

Read as DNA, the sequence is TGCAGCGTTGACCTTCCCATGCGGGAGGTAGATGAGCAGTTCTTC. Its product reads: CSVDLPMREVDEQFF. The chain was built from TRBV29-1 and TRBJ2-1, with 8 bases in between that match TRBD2. The germline V gene encodes CDR1 SQVTM and CDR2 ANQGSEA. The CDR3 starts with the cysteine, ends with the phenylalanine, and has 15 residues. The kept DNA is CDR3 alone, 45 bases in frame from the first base. From V the trimming removes 3 bases and from J it removes 8 bases, while the gene matches leave 12 bases of the junction unaccounted for.